Below are 18 T cell receptor beta chains sequenced from a single sample in a study of T-cell reconstitution after alpha-beta-depleted transplantation in children. A TCRbeta library incorporating unique molecular identifiers was prepared. TCRdb ran MiXCR on the PCR reads and lists one entry per CDR3 protein. The sample has hundreds of thousands of distinct CDR3 sequences; under 20% are singletons. The material sequenced was PBMCs, mostly from graft donor cells, taken 360 days after TCRalphabeta/CD19-depleted stem cell transplant. The receptors were sampled from a male patient aged 5 to 17 who had a stem cell transplant for acute lymphoblastic leukemia, so the T cells may come from the graft donor.

This clonotype appeared a few times. This chain joins TRBV7-3 and TRBJ2-2; 10 bases fit TRBD1. Losses at the gene ends were 6 bases for V and 5 bases for J; bases not matched to a gene: 6. The CDR3 contains 15 residues. The germline CDR1 and CDR2 sequences are SGHTA and FQGTGA. The DNA of the CDR3 is TGTGCCAGCAGGGGACAGGGGTCATCAACCGGGGAGCTGTTTTTT. Encoded protein: CASRGQGSSTGELFF.

J is TRBJ1-2 and V is TRBV3-1; unclear D gene. CDR3 length equals 14 residues. Germline-derived CDR1 and CDR2 are LGHDT and YNNKEL (reference sequence). Trimming left V 1 base short and J 1 base short, with 7 bases between. CDR3 amino acids: CASSQGRINYGYTF. CDR3 DNA: TGTGCCAGCAGCCAAGGCAGAATTAACTATGGCTACACCTTC.

This clonotype was detected many times. The V call is TRBV19, the J call TRBJ2-3, with TRBD2 matching over 13 bases. V lost 4 bases and J lost 6; bases outside the gene matches: 4. From germline, CDR1 is LNHDA and CDR2 SQIVND (reference sequence). The CDR3 length is 15 residues. CDR3 sequence reads: CASSTGLAGVDTQYF. CDR3 DNA sequence: TGTGCCAGTAGTACCGGACTAGCGGGAGTCGATACGCAGTATTTT.

This clonotype was seen many times. The CDR3 DNA follows: TGTGCCAGCTCTTCCTCGACTAGCGGTAGCACAGATACGCAGTATTTT. This gives the protein CASSSSTSGSTDTQYF. The gene calls are TRBV12-3 or TRBV12-4 and TRBJ2-3; TRBD2 agrees at 9 bases. V shed 8 bases and J 0 bases; nucleotides not matched to a gene: 9. The CDR3 covers 16 residues.

The CDR3 here is CASSSSSGWYNEQFF. Written as DNA, the CDR3 is TGTGCCAGCAGCTCCTCTAGCGGGTGGTACAATGAGCAGTTCTTC. This chain links TRBV7-9 with TRBJ2-1, with 8 nucleotides matching TRBD2. With 4 bases clipped from V and 4 bases from J, the junction kept 6 bases outside the gene matches. The germline gives CDR1 SEHNR, CDR2 FQNEAQ (reference sequence). The CDR3 has 15 amino acids.

This clonotype was seen ten or more times. The chain couples TRBV20-1 to TRBJ2-7; 8 bases map to TRBD1. The CDR3 totals 15 residues. Germline CDR1 is DFQATT and CDR2 is SNEGSKA (reference sequence). V was clipped by 3 bases and J by 5 bases; unmatched bases: 12. CDR3 bases: TGCAGTGCTAGGAAACTCCGGGACAGGTTCCACGAGCAGTACTTC. Translation gives CSARKLRDRFHEQYF.

This clonotype was seen ten or more times. Here the CDR3 reads CASSHDRYEQYF. CDR3 coding DNA: TGTGCCAGCAGCCACGACAGATACGAGCAGTACTTC. The chain has TRBV3-1 and TRBJ2-7; D is perhaps TRBD1 (5 bases). Germline assignment: CDR1 LGHDT and CDR2 YNNKEL (reference sequence). The CDR3 contains 12 residues. V was clipped by 3 bases and J by 4 bases, with 7 bases between them.

The chain combines TRBV5-6 with TRBJ1-2; D uncertain. Trimming removed 5 bases at V and 7 bases at J, with 12 bases between. The CDR3 loop spans 12 amino acids. Germline V lookup: CDR1 SGHDT, CDR2 YYEEEE. CDR3 residues: CASRATYGGYTF. In nucleotides, the CDR3 is TGTGCCAGCAGGGCTACCTATGGTGGCTACACCTTC.

The chain recombines TRBV20-1 with TRBJ2-1, with 13 bases identical to TRBD2. The CDR3 runs 18 residues. Germline values: CDR1 DFQATT, CDR2 SNEGSKA (reference sequence). V was clipped by 6 bases and J by 8 bases; unmatched bases: 19. CDR3 in DNA: TGCAGTGCCCGGACTAGCGGGAGAAGGGGGACCCAACCCGATGAGCAGTTCTTC. As protein: CSARTSGRRGTQPDEQFF.

This clonotype turned up a few times. The gene calls are TRBV4-2 and TRBJ2-1; possible D gene TRBD2, 6 bases. Between the trimmed V and J ends, which lost 3 bases and 7 bases, there was a span of 19 bases. This CDR3 comprises 16 residues. Germline CDR1 and CDR2: LGHNA and YNFKEQ. DNA for the CDR3: TGTGCCAGCAGCCAGGATCGGGCCCTGGGGGGTAATGAGCAGTTCTTC. The encoded protein is CASSQDRALGGNEQFF.

The genes are TRBV18 and TRBJ2-1; 10 nucleotides agree with TRBD2. V shed 6 bases, J shed 6 bases, and the junction held 11 bases outside the gene matches. The germline V gene has CDR1 KGHSH and CDR2 LQKENI. The CDR3 covers 16 residues. CDR3 sequence (DNA): TGTGCCAGCTCGCCCTCCGGAGCGGGAGGGCCCAATGAGCAGTTCTTC. It yields the protein CASSPSGAGGPNEQFF.

This clonotype has a count of ten or more. The chain combines TRBV5-8 with TRBJ2-3; 12 bases agree with TRBD2. CDR3 length: 17 residues. CDR1 and CDR2 (germline): SGHTS, YDEGEE. V shed 6 bases, J shed 4 bases, and the junction held 12 bases outside the gene matches. CDR3 sequence: CASIRTSGTLGADTQYF. The CDR3 DNA follows: TGTGCCAGCATTCGGACTAGCGGGACCCTGGGAGCAGATACGCAGTATTTT.

The sample holds a few counts of this clonotype. The chain couples TRBV4-1 to TRBJ2-7; D is perhaps TRBD1 (6 bases). The CDR3 has 15 amino acids. Deletions cut 0 bases from V and 2 bases from J, with 11 bases between. The germline gives CDR1 MGHRA, CDR2 YSYEKL. The CDR3 protein is CASSQDRQEPYEQYF. Here the CDR3 DNA reads TGCGCCAGCAGCCAAGACCGACAGGAACCCTACGAGCAGTACTTC.

The J gene is TRBJ2-5, the V gene TRBV15; no definite D call. V dropped 10 bases and J dropped 7 bases, with 28 bases sitting between them. The CDR3 consists of 16 residues. CDR1 and CDR2 (germline): LNHNV, YYDKDF (reference sequence). The CDR3 loop is CASSNTGPMYGWTQYF. The CDR3, as DNA: TGTGCCAGCTCCAATACGGGTCCGATGTACGGCTGGACCCAGTACTTC.

This clonotype was detected ten times or more. The chain is built from TRBV15 and TRBJ2-4; TRBD2 matches 9 bases. The CDR3 sequence is 17 residues long. Germline V gene sequence: CDR1 LNHNV, CDR2 YYDKDF (reference sequence). After removal of 0 bases from V and 0 bases from J, the junction contained 3 bases not matched to a gene. CDR3 residues: CATSRDGGRGAKNIQYF. CDR3 nucleotide sequence: TGTGCCACCAGCAGAGACGGCGGGAGGGGAGCCAAAAACATTCAGTACTTC.

The rearrangement links TRBV15 to TRBJ1-1, with unresolved D. V lost 4 bases to trimming and J lost 10 bases, with 10 bases between them. Germline V CDR1 and CDR2: LNHNV, YYDKDF (reference sequence). CDR3 length equals 11 residues. DNA for the CDR3: TGTGCCACCAGCACACCAGGATTAGCTTTCTTT. It translates to CATSTPGLAFF.

The genes are TRBV5-1 and TRBJ2-7; D unclear. The CDR3 extends over 15 amino acids. The ends were cut back, 4 bases at V and 0 bases at J, with 14 bases in the middle. Germline V gene lookup returns CDR1 SGHRS and CDR2 YFSETQ. The CDR3 reads CASSPMAALSYEQYF. CDR3 sequence (DNA): TGCGCCAGCAGCCCTATGGCGGCCCTCTCCTACGAGCAGTACTTC.

This clonotype occurred many times. V is TRBV12-3 or TRBV12-4 and J is TRBJ2-7; D call uncertain. The CDR3 totals 13 residues. V lost 0 bases, J lost 2 bases, and 5 bases lay in between. CDR3 loop: CASSLAATYEQYF. For the CDR3, the DNA is TGTGCCAGCAGTTTAGCAGCCACCTACGAGCAGTACTTC.